These 25 T cell receptor beta chains originate from one sample sequenced in a study of T-cell reconstitution after alpha-beta-depleted transplantation in children. Using unique molecular identifiers, the investigators prepared the TCRbeta library. TCRdb re-analysed the PCR reads in MiXCR, keeping a single row per CDR3 protein. Of under 250,000 distinct CDR3 sequences listed, 20% to 30% are singletons. The starting material was PBMCs, mostly from graft donor cells, obtained 360 days after TCRalphabeta/CD19-depleted stem cell transplant. These receptor sequences come from a female patient aged 2-10 years who had a stem cell transplant for congenital amegakaryocytic thrombocytopenia, so the T cells may come from the graft donor.

The chain carries TRBV20-1 and TRBJ2-1; D may match TRBD1 or TRBD2 (5 bases each). There are 14 residues in the CDR3. From germline, CDR1 is DFQATT and CDR2 SNEGSKA (reference sequence). V lost 7 bases and J lost 6, with 19 bases in between. Here the CDR3 DNA reads TGCAGTGTTTTAATCGGGACCAGCCTCAATGAGCAGTTCTTC. Its translation: CSVLIGTSLNEQFF.

This chain uses TRBV20-1 with TRBJ2-7, with a possible D match to TRBD2 (6 bases). There are 16 residues in the CDR3. Deletions cut 1 base from V and 2 bases from J, with 18 bases between. Germline assignment: CDR1 DFQATT and CDR2 SNEGSKA (reference sequence). CDR3 in amino acids: CSARGSGAGPTYEQYF. The CDR3 DNA reads TGCAGTGCTAGAGGGTCGGGAGCAGGGCCAACCTACGAGCAGTACTTC.

This clonotype was seen more than once but under ten times. The chain has TRBV7-9 and TRBJ1-4, with D possibly matching TRBD1 (5 bases). Germline V gene sequence: CDR1 SEHNR, CDR2 FQNEAQ (reference sequence). The CDR3 is 15 residues long. Trimming took 0 bases from V and 9 from J, leaving 14 bases between them. The CDR3 bases are TGTGCCAGCAGCTTAGCAAATTGGGGCTTGAAAAAACTGTTTTTT. Translated: CASSLANWGLKKLFF.

This clonotype showed up just a few times. The rearrangement uses TRBV11-2 and TRBJ2-5; D is uncertain. The length of the CDR3 is 13 residues. Germline V gene lookup returns CDR1 SGHAT and CDR2 FQNNGV. The V and J ends lost 5 bases and 4 bases respectively, with 11 bases between them. CDR3 nucleotide sequence: TGTGCCAGCAGCCCTCAGGCCGGAGAGACCCAGTACTTC. Translated: CASSPQAGETQYF. Supplemented by reference TRBV11-2 and TRBJ2-5, the full variable domain reads EAGVAQSPRYKIIEKRQSVAFWCNPISGHATLYWYQQILGQGPKLLIQFQNNGVVDDSQLPKDRFSAERLKGVDSTLKIQPAKLEDSAVYLCASSPQAGETQYFGPGTRLLVL.

This sequence joins TRBV12-3 or TRBV12-4 and TRBJ2-5; D unresolved. The germline V and J ends were trimmed by 6 bases and 0 bases, with 17 bases remaining between them. This CDR3 is built from 16 residues. The CDR3 sequence: CASSPMDRFHQETQYF. The CDR3 coding sequence is TGTGCCAGCAGCCCTATGGACCGCTTCCACCAAGAGACCCAGTACTTC.

The V call is TRBV15, the J call TRBJ1-4, with 9 bases identical to TRBD1. V was clipped by 5 bases and J by 8 bases; unmatched bases: 6. The CDR3 sequence is 14 residues long. Germline V gene lookup returns CDR1 LNHNV and CDR2 YYDKDF (reference sequence). The DNA for the CDR3 is TGTGCCACCAGCGTACAGGGGGCGCGGGAAAAACTGTTTTTT. Amino acids: CATSVQGAREKLFF.

The table lists this clonotype with a few counts. The chain recombines TRBV19 with TRBJ1-1, with a weak D call TRBD1 (6 bases). The V and J ends lost 5 bases and 0 bases respectively, with 22 bases between them. Germline CDR1 is LNHDA and CDR2 is SQIVND (reference sequence). The CDR3 sequence is 18 residues long. The CDR3 sequence: CASSPSGASDRMNTEAFF. The CDR3 DNA sequence: TGTGCCAGTAGTCCCTCGGGGGCGTCGGATCGGATGAACACTGAAGCTTTCTTT.

This clonotype has only a few counts. The chain recombines TRBV20-1 with TRBJ2-1, with 7 bases identical to TRBD2. V shed 4 bases and J 9 bases; nucleotides not matched to a gene: 15. Germline assignment: CDR1 DFQATT and CDR2 SNEGSKA (reference sequence). This CDR3 is 15 amino acids long. The CDR3 sequence is CSATSGKIPNSEQFF. As DNA, the CDR3 is TGCAGTGCTACTAGCGGCAAGATCCCTAATAGTGAGCAGTTCTTC.

This clonotype was picked up many times. V usage is TRBV24-1 and J usage is TRBJ2-7; D remains ambiguous. In germline, CDR1 is KGHDR, CDR2 SFDVKD. There are 14 residues in the CDR3. V lost 12 bases to trimming and J lost 0 bases, with 17 bases between them. The CDR3 sequence is CAAPEDVYSYEQYF. The CDR3 region has the DNA TGTGCCGCCCCTGAGGACGTTTACTCCTACGAGCAGTACTTC.

V gene TRBV10-3 combines with J gene TRBJ1-4; no clear D. From germline, CDR1 is ENHRY and CDR2 SYGVKD. V lost 5 bases and J 4 bases, leaving 11 bases between the germline ends. The CDR3 has 14 residues. CDR3 residues: CAISTPAFNEKLFF. The CDR3 DNA reads TGTGCCATCAGTACGCCGGCGTTTAATGAAAAACTGTTTTTT.

The chain couples TRBV12-3 or TRBV12-4 to TRBJ1-3, with D uncertain. The ends were cut back, 1 base at V and 7 bases at J, with 8 bases in the middle. The length of the CDR3 is 13 residues. CDR3 in amino acids: CASSLEALNTIYF. CDR3 in DNA: TGTGCCAGCAGTTTAGAAGCACTCAACACCATATATTTT.

This clonotype came up many times. The chain employs TRBV25-1 and TRBJ2-1, with TRBD2 matching over 12 bases. The CDR3 length is 15 residues. V was clipped by 3 bases and J by 11 bases; unmatched bases: 8. From germline, CDR1 is MGHDK and CDR2 SYGVNS. The CDR3 DNA reads TGTGCCAGCAGTGACTTAACTAGCGGGGGGAATCAGCAGTTCTTC. Translating it yields CASSDLTSGGNQQFF. Combining the CDR3 with reference TRBV25-1 and TRBJ2-1 gives the whole variable domain EADIYQTPRYLVIGTGKKITLECSQTMGHDKMYWYQQDPGMELHLIHYSYGVNSTEKGDLSSESTVSRIRTEHFPLTLESARPSHTSQYLCASSDLTSGGNQQFFGPGTRLTVL.

The chain recombines TRBV6-5 with TRBJ1-1, with D perhaps matching TRBD1 (6 bases). CDR1 and CDR2 from the germline V gene are MNHEY and SVGAGI. Trimming pared 4 bases from V and 4 bases from J, leaving 16 bases between. The CDR3 runs to 15 residues. The CDR3 here is CASSFRWGGGTEAFF. The CDR3 DNA is TGTGCCAGCAGTTTCCGCTGGGGAGGGGGCACTGAAGCTTTCTTT.

The chain carries TRBV28 and TRBJ2-3; tentative D call: TRBD2 (6 bases). The CDR3 contains 16 residues. CDR1 and CDR2 (germline): MDHEN, SYDVKM. Deletions cut 6 bases from V and 0 bases from J, with 16 bases between. CDR3 sequence: CASSSGFGTSTDTQYF. CDR3 bases: TGTGCCAGCAGCTCCGGTTTCGGGACTAGCACAGATACGCAGTATTTT.

The chain combines TRBV29-1 with TRBJ2-2, with D perhaps TRBD1 (5 bases). The CDR3 runs 14 residues. V gave up 4 bases and J gave up 2 bases, with 11 bases separating them. CDR1 and CDR2 (germline): SQVTM, ANQGSEA. DNA of the CDR3: TGCAGCGTTGGTGGTCAGGGCAACACCGGGGAGCTGTTTTTT. Translating it yields CSVGGQGNTGELFF.

V and J are TRBV10-3 and TRBJ2-2; no clear D. CDR1 and CDR2 from the germline V gene are ENHRY and SYGVKD. The CDR3 is 14 amino acids. The V gene lost 6 bases and the J gene lost 2 bases, with 10 bases spanning the gap. The CDR3 sequence is CAISQPLNTGELFF. In DNA form, the CDR3 reads TGTGCCATCAGCCAGCCTCTAAACACCGGGGAGCTGTTTTTT.

This chain joins TRBV29-1 and TRBJ1-1, with a tentative D call TRBD1 (5 bases). This CDR3 comprises 14 residues. CDR1 SQVTM and CDR2 ANQGSEA come from the germline V gene. V gave up 0 bases and J gave up 8 bases, with 16 bases separating them. This CDR3 reads CSVEDKDGHYEAFF. In DNA, the CDR3 is TGCAGCGTTGAAGATAAAGACGGACACTACGAAGCTTTCTTT.

The rearrangement links TRBV21-1 to TRBJ2-3; TRBD1 is the table's D call and was not checked against the DNA. TRBV21-1 corresponds to a pseudogene. CDR3 length: 17 amino acids. CDR3 in amino acids: CASTLKGGSHPTDTQYF. The CDR3 nucleotides read TGTGCCAGCACCCTTAAAGGGGGCAGCCACCCCACAGATACGCAGTATTTT.

This chain joins TRBV10-3 and TRBJ2-1; 8 bases are a match to TRBD2. The germline CDR1 and CDR2 sequences are ENHRY and SYGVKD. V dropped 6 bases and J dropped 5; count of bases not matched to a gene: 9. CDR3 length: 15 residues. The CDR3 nucleotides read TGTGCCATCAGGGGCGTTAGCGGGATTAACAATGAGCAGTTCTTC. Its protein is CAIRGVSGINNEQFF.

This clonotype occurred a few times. Here the CDR3 DNA reads TGTGCCAGCAGTAATGGGGGGTTTTCCTACGAGCAGTACTTC. Amino acids: CASSNGGFSYEQYF. The chain has TRBV28 and TRBJ2-7; tentatively, D is TRBD2 (6 bases). Germline loops: CDR1 MDHEN, CDR2 SYDVKM. Trimming pared 5 bases from V and 1 base from J, leaving 12 bases between. CDR3 size: 14 residues.

Only a few counts were recorded for this clonotype. The chain carries TRBV20-1 and TRBJ2-1, with D tentatively TRBD2 (6 bases). This CDR3 is 14 amino acids long. The ends were cut back, 5 bases at V and 0 bases at J, with 11 bases in the middle. The germline V gene has CDR1 DFQATT and CDR2 SNEGSKA (reference sequence). CDR3 in amino acids: CSALGRDSYNEQFF. The CDR3 DNA reads as TGCAGTGCTCTCGGGCGGGACTCCTACAATGAGCAGTTCTTC.

This clonotype was seen a handful of times. The V call is TRBV11-2, the J call TRBJ2-5; D is possibly TRBD2 (6 bases). With 5 bases removed from V and 3 bases from J, the gap between germline ends came to 25 bases. Looked up from germline, CDR1 is SGHAT and CDR2 is FQNNGV. The CDR3 contains 18 residues. CDR3 protein: CASSLKMLQSGGKETQYF. The CDR3, as DNA: TGTGCCAGCAGCCTTAAGATGCTACAGAGTGGCGGGAAAGAGACCCAGTACTTC.

This clonotype has more than one count but fewer than ten. The chain carries TRBV7-9 and TRBJ1-4, with 11 bases identical to TRBD1. Germline V CDR1 and CDR2: SEHNR, FQNEAQ (reference sequence). The V and J ends lost 5 bases and 8 bases, in that order; junction bases with no gene match: 7. This CDR3 is built from 15 residues. The CDR3, as DNA: TGTGCCAGCAGCCTCGGACAGGGGGCGATCGAAAAACTGTTTTTT. Its translation is CASSLGQGAIEKLFF. Filled out from reference TRBV7-9 and TRBJ1-4, the complete variable domain reads DTGVSQNPRHKITKRGQNVTFRCDPISEHNRLYWYRQTLGQGPEFLTYFQNEAQLEKSRLLSDRFSAERPKGSFSTLEIQRTEQGDSAMYLCASSLGQGAIEKLFFGSGTQLSVL.

The chain combines TRBV20-1 with TRBJ2-3; TRBD1 matches 7 bases. The CDR3 runs to 15 residues. Per the germline V gene, CDR1 is DFQATT and CDR2 is SNEGSKA (reference sequence). V shed 3 bases and J 4 bases; nucleotides not matched to a gene: 10. The CDR3 is CSASPRQGFADTQYF. The CDR3 DNA follows: TGCAGTGCTAGTCCCCGACAGGGCTTTGCAGATACGCAGTATTTT.

This clonotype appeared a few times. This chain links TRBV20-1 with TRBJ1-1; D remains ambiguous. The CDR3 covers 15 residues. CDR1 DFQATT and CDR2 SNEGSKA come from the germline V gene (reference sequence). The germline V and J ends were trimmed by 0 bases and 1 base, with 12 bases remaining between them. The CDR3, as DNA: TGCAGTGCTAGAGATAATGGCAGAAAGAACACTGAAGCTTTCTTT. Translation gives CSARDNGRKNTEAFF.